This T cell receptor beta chain originates from a study of blood T cell repertoires in COVID-19. The overall study: Sources were T cells, B-cell-depleted T cells, or PBMCs; the material itself was cDNA or gDNA.

Original handling: Amplification of reference gene primers provided the estimated nucleated cell counts. Using immunoSEQ multiplex PCR, the repertoire was profiled, and TCRdb retains in-frame clones only, with some absent. V, J and clone size derive from that table, while D and trimming were established from the DNA sequence. Altogether around 330,000 clones are present, roughly nine tenths being singletons, with the ten largest covering 2.6%. Cohort 3 donors were reported recovered after two negative PCRs, clearance, or symptom resolution. Sequencing used PBMCs or T cells enriched from blood (not recorded which). The TCR originated in a man aged 60 to 69 who had recovered from COVID-19.

The CDR3 nucleotides read TGTGCCGAAGGCAGAGACATGAACACTGAAGCTTTCTTT. It codes for CAEGRDMNTEAFF. V is TRBV6-5 and J is TRBJ1-1; D remains ambiguous. The germline V and J ends were trimmed by 11 bases and 0 bases, with 13 bases remaining between them. The CDR3 length is 13 residues. The germline CDR1 and CDR2 sequences are MNHEY and SVGAGI.